A selection of T cell receptor beta chains follows, all from one sample in a study of T cell responses to AZD1222 COVID-19 vaccine. The repertoire was sequenced with immunoSEQ multiplex PCR; TCRdb's copy has only in-frame clones and lacks some. The data contain roughly 67,000 clones, 80% to 90% of them singletons. The sample in question was peripheral blood, obtained 28 days after the second AZD1222 dose. These receptors were obtained from an adult who received the AZD1222 COVID-19 vaccine. CDR3s include the opening cysteine and the closing phenylalanine or tryptophan. Each record gives: V gene, clone size, D gene, CDR3 length, J gene, CDR3 DNA, CDR3 protein. The D gene is left open where the match is weak. Clone size is given for some rows only: seen once, a few or many times, or a class if the clone is expanded.

TRBV4-1	few	NA	14	TRBJ2-7	TGCGCCAGCAGCTCCCGGACTCCCGCCTACGAGCAGTACTTC	CASSSRTPAYEQYF
TRBV5-1	NA	TRBD1	15	TRBJ2-7	TGCGCCAGCAGGTGGGGAGGACAGGGTCAGTACGAGCAGTACTTC	CASRWGGQGQYEQYF
TRBV20-1	NA	NA	13	TRBJ2-2	TGCAGTGCTAGTGTTGGTGGCACCGGGGAGCTGTTTTTT	CSASVGGTGELFF
TRBV11-2	NA	NA	14	TRBJ1-4	TGTGCCAGCAGCTTATCACGGGTATCCGAAAAACTGTTTTTT	CASSLSRVSEKLFF
TRBV5-1	few	NA	14	TRBJ2-7	TGCGCCAGCAGCAGTGGGACCGCGGGCGGCGAGCAGTACTTC	CASSSGTAGGEQYF
TRBV5-5	NA	NA	13	TRBJ2-5	TGTGCCAGCAGCTGGCCAGCGAAAGAGACCCAGTACTTC	CASSWPAKETQYF
TRBV2	NA	NA	13	TRBJ1-5	TGTGCCAGCAGTGAAACGGAGTCAGGGCCCCAGCATTTT	CASSETESGPQHF
TRBV28	NA	NA	13	TRBJ1-1	TGTGCCATCTCAGAGGGTGACTCGGCTGAAGCTTTCTTT	CAISEGDSAEAFF
TRBV7-9	NA	NA	13	TRBJ1-5	TGTGCCAGCAGCTCCTACAGCAATCAGCCCCAGCATTTT	CASSSYSNQPQHF
TRBV6-5	NA	NA	11	TRBJ1-1	TGTGCCACCCAGGATCTCACTGAAGCTTTCTTT	CATQDLTEAFF
TRBV19	NA	TRBD1	15	TRBJ2-2	TGTGCCAGTAGTGTACAGGGGGCTTTTGACGGGGAGCTGTTTTTT	CASSVQGAFDGELFF
TRBV11-2	NA	TRBD2	18	TRBJ2-2	TGTGCCAGCAGCCTCTGGACTAGCGGGAGAAAGAACACCGGGGAGCTGTTTTTT	CASSLWTSGRKNTGELFF
TRBV7-6	NA	NA	16	TRBJ1-1	TGTGCCAGCAGCCCGTTCCTACGGAGGGCGTACACTGAAGCTTTCTTT	CASSPFLRRAYTEAFF
TRBV7-8	once	TRBD1	16	TRBJ1-2	TGTGCCAGCAGCCTTCTAGAGACAGGGGGCTCCTATGGCTACACCTTC	CASSLLETGGSYGYTF
TRBV4-2	NA	NA	17	TRBJ2-1	TGTGCCAGCAGCCAAGATGTCCCGAACCGCTCCTACAATGAGCAGTTCTTC	CASSQDVPNRSYNEQFF
TRBV27	NA	TRBD1	15	TRBJ2-5	TGTGCCAGCAGTTACCTTCAGGGGGCGCTGGGGACCCAGTACTTC	CASSYLQGALGTQYF
TRBV10-2	NA	TRBD1	16	TRBJ1-6	TGCGCCAGCAGTGAGTCGACCAGGGGGAGAAATTCACCCCTCCACTTT	CASSESTRGRNSPLHF
TRBV27	NA	TRBD1	14	TRBJ2-5	TGTGCCAGCAGTTACCGGACAGGGAGGGAGACCCAGTACTTC	CASSYRTGRETQYF
TRBV30	NA	NA	13	TRBJ2-4	TGTGCCTGGAGCGGGATAGCCAAAAACATTCAGTACTTC	CAWSGIAKNIQYF
TRBV28	NA	NA	14	TRBJ1-2	TGTGCCAGCAGTTTACCCCGCAGGGGCTATGGCTACACCTTC	CASSLPRRGYGYTF
TRBV11-1	NA	NA	15	TRBJ2-2	TGTGCCAGCAGCCCTCCCGTGGCTCCACCCGGGGAGCTGTTTTTT	CASSPPVAPPGELFF
TRBV5-4	NA	NA	17	TRBJ1-1	TGTGCCAGCAGCTTGTTGGCCCACCGGGACCAGAACACTGAAGCTTTCTTT	CASSLLAHRDQNTEAFF
TRBV12-5	NA	NA	16	TRBJ1-3	TGTGCTAGTGGTCCGGCTCCACAGGGCTCTGGAAACACCATATATTTT	CASGPAPQGSGNTIYF
TRBV5-5	NA	NA	14	TRBJ1-2	TGTGCCAGCAGCTTGGTTGGACACTCGAAAGGCTACACCTTC	CASSLVGHSKGYTF
TRBV7-9	NA	NA	12	TRBJ1-2	TGTGCCAGCAGCTACTCTAAATATGGCTACACCTTC	CASSYSKYGYTF
TRBV19	NA	TRBD2	15	TRBJ2-3	TGTGCCAGCGGACGGACTAGCGGGAACACAGATACGCAGTATTTT	CASGRTSGNTDTQYF
TRBV21-1	NA	NA	14	TRBJ2-7	TGTGCCAGCAGCACCGGACCCCAGAGATGGGAGCAGTACTTC	CASSTGPQRWEQYF
TRBV5-5	NA	TRBD2	15	TRBJ2-1	TGTGCCAGCAGCTTGCAACTAGCGGGAGAAAATGAGCAGTTCTTC	CASSLQLAGENEQFF
TRBV30	NA	NA	14	TRBJ1-2	TGTGCCTGGAAAAGGGGGGGCCGGAGCTATGGCTACACCTTC	CAWKRGGRSYGYTF
TRBV30	NA	TRBD2	15	TRBJ2-1	TGTGCCTGGAGTTCTAGCGGGGCTCGAGGGGATGAGCAGTTCTTC	CAWSSSGARGDEQFF
TRBV14	NA	NA	13	TRBJ1-1	TGTGCCAGCAGCCGAGGGCTCTTCACTGAAGCTTTCTTT	CASSRGLFTEAFF
TRBV5-4	once	TRBD1	14	TRBJ2-7	TGTGCCAGCAGCTGGGACAGGGGGGACTACGAGCAGTACTTC	CASSWDRGDYEQYF
TRBV18	NA	NA	15	TRBJ2-4	TGTGCCAGCTCACCAGGGGCCGGGGATTTAAACATTCAGTACTTC	CASSPGAGDLNIQYF
TRBV5-8	NA	NA	15	TRBJ1-5	TGTGCCAGCAGCTTGGGAGTTTTGGGCAATCAGCCCCAGCATTTT	CASSLGVLGNQPQHF
TRBV5-1	once	TRBD2	17	TRBJ2-1	TGCGCCAGCAGCTTAGGAGGGACTAGCGGGAGTAGGAATGAGCAGTTCTTC	CASSLGGTSGSRNEQFF
TRBV19	NA	NA	12	TRBJ1-2	TGTGCCATTCGACAGCCCTCTGGGGGCTACACCTTC	CAIRQPSGGYTF
TRBV5-1	NA	TRBD2	16	TRBJ2-1	TGCGCCAGCAGCCGGACTAGCGCTGGCTCCTACAATGAGCAGTTCTTC	CASSRTSAGSYNEQFF
TRBV4-2	NA	NA	16	TRBJ1-4	TGTGCCAGCAGCCAAGATGCGGACGCCAGACTTGGAAAACTGTTTTTT	CASSQDADARLGKLFF
TRBV27	NA	NA	16	TRBJ2-6	TGTGCCAGCACCTCGCGAGGTATGGCTGGGGCCAACGTCCTGACTTTC	CASTSRGMAGANVLTF
TRBV7-2	NA	TRBD1	14	TRBJ1-5	TGTGCCAGCAGCTACGGGGGACAGCACCGGGCCCAGCATTTT	CASSYGGQHRAQHF
TRBV18	NA	NA	15	TRBJ1-6	TGTGCCAGCTCAAACGGGGGGACCAATAATTCACCCCTCCACTTT	CASSNGGTNNSPLHF
TRBV6-5	once	NA	16	TRBJ2-1	TGTGCCAGCAGTTCTCAAGGAGGGAACTCCTACAATGAGCAGTTCTTC	CASSSQGGNSYNEQFF
TRBV5-1	NA	NA	14	TRBJ1-1	TGCGCCAGCAGCCTGGATAGCACGAACACTGAAGCTTTCTTT	CASSLDSTNTEAFF
TRBV7-8	NA	TRBD1	14	TRBJ1-1	TGTGCCAGCAGCTTACAGGGGGCTGCCGCGAAAGCTTTCTTT	CASSLQGAAAKAFF
TRBV5-6	NA	NA	11	TRBJ1-2	TGTGCCAGCAGCTTGGGTCAAGGCTACACCTTC	CASSLGQGYTF
TRBV30	NA	TRBD1	15	TRBJ1-6	TGTGCCTGGACCCTCCCAAGGACAGGGAATTCACCCCTCCACTTT	CAWTLPRTGNSPLHF
TRBV10-3	NA	NA	12	TRBJ1-1	TGTGCCATCAGTGAATCAGGTCGGGAAGCTTTCTTT	CAISESGREAFF
TRBV5-1	NA	TRBD1	17	TRBJ1-2	TGCGCCAGCAGCTTCATTGAAGGGACAGGGAGTAACTATGGCTACACCTTC	CASSFIEGTGSNYGYTF
TRBV24-1	NA	NA	13	TRBJ2-7	TGTGCCACCAGTGCTACAGGGAGCTACGAGCAGTACTTC	CATSATGSYEQYF